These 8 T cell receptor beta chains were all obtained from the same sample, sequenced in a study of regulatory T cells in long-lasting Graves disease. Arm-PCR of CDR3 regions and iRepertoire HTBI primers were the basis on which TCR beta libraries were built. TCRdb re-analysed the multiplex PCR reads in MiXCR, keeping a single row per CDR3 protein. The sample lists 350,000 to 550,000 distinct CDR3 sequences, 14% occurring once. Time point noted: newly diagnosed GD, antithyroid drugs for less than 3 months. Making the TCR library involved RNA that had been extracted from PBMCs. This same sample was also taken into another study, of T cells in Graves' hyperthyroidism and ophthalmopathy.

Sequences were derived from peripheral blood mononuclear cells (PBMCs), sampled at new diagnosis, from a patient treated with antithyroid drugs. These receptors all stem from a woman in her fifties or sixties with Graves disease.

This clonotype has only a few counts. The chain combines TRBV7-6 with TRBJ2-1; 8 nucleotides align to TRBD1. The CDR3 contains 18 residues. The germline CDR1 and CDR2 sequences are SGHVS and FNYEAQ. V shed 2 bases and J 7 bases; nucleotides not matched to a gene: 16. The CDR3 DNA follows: TGTGCCAGCAGCTTACCTTCAGACAGGGGAAATATCGGGAATGAGCAGTTCTTC. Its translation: CASSLPSDRGNIGNEQFF.

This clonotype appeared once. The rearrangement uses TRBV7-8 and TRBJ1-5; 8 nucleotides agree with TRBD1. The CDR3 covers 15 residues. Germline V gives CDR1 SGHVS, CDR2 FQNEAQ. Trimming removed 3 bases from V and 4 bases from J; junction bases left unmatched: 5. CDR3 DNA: TGTGCCAGCAGCTTTTCCGGGACAGGAAATCAGCCCCAGCATTTT. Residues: CASSFSGTGNQPQHF. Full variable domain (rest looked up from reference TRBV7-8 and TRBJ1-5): GAGVSQSPRYKVAKRGQDVALRCDPISGHVSLFWYQQALGQGPEFLTYFQNEAQLDKSGLPSDRFFAERPEGSVSTLKIQRTQQEDSAVYLCASSFSGTGNQPQHFGDGTRLSIL.

The CDR3 DNA reads as TGCGCCAGCAGCCAATATGTCAGGGGGGTCAATCAGCCCCAGCATTTT. Its protein product is CASSQYVRGVNQPQHF. The chain is built from TRBV4-1 and TRBJ1-5, with 7 bases fitting TRBD1. CDR3 length equals 16 residues. In germline, CDR1 is MGHRA, CDR2 YSYEKL. V lost 2 bases and J lost 3; bases outside the gene matches: 7.

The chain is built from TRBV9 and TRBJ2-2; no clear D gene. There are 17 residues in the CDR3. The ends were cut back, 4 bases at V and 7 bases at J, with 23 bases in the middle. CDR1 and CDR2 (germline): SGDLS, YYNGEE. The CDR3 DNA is TGTGCCAGCAGCCTCTTAAGTCAAGGAGATGACGACGGGGAGCTGTTTTTT. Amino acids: CASSLLSQGDDDGELFF. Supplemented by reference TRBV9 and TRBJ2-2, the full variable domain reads DSGVTQTPKHLITATGQRVTLRCSPRSGDLSVYWYQQSLDQGLQFLIQYYNGEERAKGNILERFSAQQFPDLHSELNLSSLELGDSALYFCASSLLSQGDDDGELFFGEGSRLTVL.

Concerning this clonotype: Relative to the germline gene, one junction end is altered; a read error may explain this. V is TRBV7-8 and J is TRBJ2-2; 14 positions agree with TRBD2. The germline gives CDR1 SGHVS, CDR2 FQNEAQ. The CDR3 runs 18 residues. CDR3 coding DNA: TGTGCCAGCAGCCAAGGGACTAGCGGGAGTTTGCGGGCCGGGGAGCCGTTTTTT. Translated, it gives CASSQGTSGSLRAGEPFF.

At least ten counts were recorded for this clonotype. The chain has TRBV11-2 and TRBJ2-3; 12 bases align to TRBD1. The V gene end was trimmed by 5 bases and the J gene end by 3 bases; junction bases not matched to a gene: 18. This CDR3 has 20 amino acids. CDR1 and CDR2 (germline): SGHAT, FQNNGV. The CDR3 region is CASSPTWGTGGVPATDTQYF. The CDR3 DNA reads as TGTGCCAGCAGCCCAACGTGGGGGACAGGGGGCGTTCCGGCAACAGATACGCAGTATTTT.

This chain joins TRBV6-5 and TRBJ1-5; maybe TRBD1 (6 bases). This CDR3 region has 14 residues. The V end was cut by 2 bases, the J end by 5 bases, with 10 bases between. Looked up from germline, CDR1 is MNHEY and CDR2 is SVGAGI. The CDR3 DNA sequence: TGTGCCAGCAGTTACGAGGGGGAACATCAGCCCCAGCATTTT. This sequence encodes CASSYEGEHQPQHF.

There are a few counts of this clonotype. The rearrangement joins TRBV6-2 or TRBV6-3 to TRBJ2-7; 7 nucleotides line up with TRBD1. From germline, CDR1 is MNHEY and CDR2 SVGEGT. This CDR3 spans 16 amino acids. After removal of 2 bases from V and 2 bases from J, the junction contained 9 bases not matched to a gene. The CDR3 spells CASSYATRRGPYEQYF. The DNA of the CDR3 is TGTGCCAGCAGTTACGCAACAAGAAGGGGGCCCTACGAGCAGTACTTC.